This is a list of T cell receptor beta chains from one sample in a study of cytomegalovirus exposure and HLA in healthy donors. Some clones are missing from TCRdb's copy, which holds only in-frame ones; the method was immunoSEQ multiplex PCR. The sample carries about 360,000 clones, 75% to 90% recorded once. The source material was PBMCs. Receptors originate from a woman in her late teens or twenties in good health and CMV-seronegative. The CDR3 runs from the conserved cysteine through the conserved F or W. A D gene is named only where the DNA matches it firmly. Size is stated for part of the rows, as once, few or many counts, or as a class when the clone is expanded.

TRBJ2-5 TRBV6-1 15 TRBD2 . CASRAPSGGEETQYF TGTGCCAGCAGGGCCCCTAGCGGGGGAGAGGAGACCCAGTACTTC
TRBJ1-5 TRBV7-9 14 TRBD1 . CASSSRDSKQPQHF TGTGCCAGCAGCTCAAGGGACAGTAAGCAGCCCCAGCATTTT
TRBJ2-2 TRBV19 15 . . CAASEGLRLAGELFF TGTGCCGCGTCGGAGGGACTCCGGCTAGCCGGGGAGCTGTTTTTT
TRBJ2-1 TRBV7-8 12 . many CASSLSAKEQFF TGTGCCAGCAGCTTAAGCGCCAAGGAGCAGTTCTTC
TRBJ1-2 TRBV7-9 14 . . CASSYGQSYYGYTF TGTGCCAGCAGCTACGGACAGTCTTACTATGGCTACACCTTC
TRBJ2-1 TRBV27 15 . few CASSRVDLISGEQFF TGTGCCAGCAGTCGGGTAGACCTAATCAGTGGTGAGCAGTTCTTC
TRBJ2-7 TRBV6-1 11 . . CASSERYEQYF TGTGCCAGCAGTGAACGGTACGAGCAGTACTTC
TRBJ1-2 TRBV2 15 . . CASSPTWGGNDGYTF TGTGCCAGCAGTCCGACGTGGGGGGGTAATGATGGCTACACCTTC
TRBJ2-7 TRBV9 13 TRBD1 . CASSSNRGNEQYF TGTGCCAGCAGCAGTAACAGGGGAAACGAGCAGTACTTC
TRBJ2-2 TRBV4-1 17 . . CASSQVFAGRLTGELFF TGCGCCAGCAGCCAAGTCTTCGCGGGACGCCTCACCGGGGAGCTGTTTTTT
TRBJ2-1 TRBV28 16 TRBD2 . CASRDLTSGAYNEQFF TGTGCCAGCAGGGACTTGACTAGCGGGGCTTACAATGAGCAGTTCTTC
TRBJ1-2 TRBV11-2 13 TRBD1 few CASSRQGEGGYTF TGTGCCAGCAGCCGACAGGGAGAGGGCGGCTACACCTTC
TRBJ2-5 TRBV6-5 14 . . CASSPREPQETQYF TGTGCCAGCAGTCCCCGGGAGCCCCAAGAGACCCAGTACTTC
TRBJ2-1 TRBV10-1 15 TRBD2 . CASSESLAGVNEQFF TGCGCCAGCAGTGAGTCTCTAGCGGGGGTTAATGAGCAGTTCTTC
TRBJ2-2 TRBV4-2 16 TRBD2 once CASSQSLAGNTGELFF TGTGCCAGCAGCCAATCCCTAGCGGGCAACACCGGGGAGCTGTTTTTT
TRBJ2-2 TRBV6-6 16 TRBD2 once CASRDGASGGAGELFF TGTGCCAGCAGGGATGGGGCTAGCGGGGGAGCGGGGGAGCTGTTTTTT
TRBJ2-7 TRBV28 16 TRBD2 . CASSWIGTSGTLGQYF TGTGCCAGCAGTTGGATCGGGACTAGCGGGACGTTGGGGCAGTACTTC
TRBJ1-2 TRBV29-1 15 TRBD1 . CSAIPGTGGNYGYTF TGCAGCGCGATCCCCGGGACAGGGGGAAACTATGGCTACACCTTC
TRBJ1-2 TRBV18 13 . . CASSPSETPGYTF TGTGCCAGCTCACCCAGCGAAACCCCCGGCTACACCTTC
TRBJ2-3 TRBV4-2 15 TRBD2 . CASSHLAGDTDTQYF TGTGCCAGCAGCCACCTAGCGGGGGACACAGATACGCAGTATTTT
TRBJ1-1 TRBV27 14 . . CASSSYPRLTEAFF TGTGCCAGCAGTTCCTACCCCCGCCTCACTGAAGCTTTCTTT
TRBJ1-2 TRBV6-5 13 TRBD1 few CASSDTGGYGYTF TGTGCCAGCAGTGATACAGGGGGGTATGGCTACACCTTC
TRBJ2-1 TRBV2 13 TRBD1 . CASRAGGYNEQFF TGTGCCAGCAGGGCAGGGGGCTACAATGAGCAGTTCTTC
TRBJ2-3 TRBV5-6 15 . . CASSLLLASTDTQYF TGTGCCAGCAGCTTGTTATTAGCAAGCACAGATACGCAGTATTTT
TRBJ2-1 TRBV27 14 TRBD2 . CASSLSRGSNEQFF TGTGCCAGCAGTTTATCGCGGGGGAGCAATGAGCAGTTCTTC
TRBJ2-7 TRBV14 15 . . CASSQLQGGAYEQYF TGTGCCAGCAGCCAACTACAGGGGGGGGCCTACGAGCAGTACTTC
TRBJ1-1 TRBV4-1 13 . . CASSQGQPVEAFF TGCGCCAGCAGCCAAGGACAGCCGGTGGAAGCTTTCTTT
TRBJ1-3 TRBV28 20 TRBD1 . CASSYPGQGARSFSGNTIYF TGTGCCAGCAGTTATCCGGGACAGGGGGCAAGAAGCTTCTCTGGAAACACCATATATTTT
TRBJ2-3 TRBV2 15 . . CASSGRLAETDTQYF TGTGCCAGCAGTGGGAGGCTAGCCGAAACAGATACGCAGTATTTT
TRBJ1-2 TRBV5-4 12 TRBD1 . CASSQTGYGYTF TGTGCCAGCAGCCAGACAGGGTATGGCTACACCTTC
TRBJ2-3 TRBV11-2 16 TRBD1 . CASSLEPGQGLDTQYF TGTGCCAGCAGCCTGGAACCGGGACAGGGGTTAGATACGCAGTATTTT
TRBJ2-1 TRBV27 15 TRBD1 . CASSQRTGDYNEQFF TGTGCCAGCAGTCAACGGACAGGAGATTACAATGAGCAGTTCTTC
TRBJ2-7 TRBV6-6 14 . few CASSSLADAYEQYF TGTGCCAGCAGTTCCTTAGCGGATGCCTACGAGCAGTACTTC
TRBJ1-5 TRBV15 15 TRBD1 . CATSIRTGSNQPQHF TGTGCCACCAGCATACGGACAGGGAGCAATCAGCCCCAGCATTTT
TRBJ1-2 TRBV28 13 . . CASSSPIHYGYTF TGTGCCAGCAGTAGCCCCATCCACTATGGCTACACCTTC
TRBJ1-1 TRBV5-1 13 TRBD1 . CASSPGTGSEAFF TGCGCCAGCAGCCCCGGGACAGGGAGTGAAGCTTTCTTT
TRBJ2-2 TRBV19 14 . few CASRTGSNTGELFF TGTGCCAGTAGGACAGGTTCGAACACCGGGGAGCTGTTTTTT
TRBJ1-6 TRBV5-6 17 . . CASSLRSTGSYNSPLHF TGTGCCAGCAGCTTAAGGTCCACGGGCTCCTATAATTCACCCCTCCACTTT
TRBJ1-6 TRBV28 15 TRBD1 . CASDGGQGANSPLHF TGTGCCAGCGATGGTGGGCAGGGGGCTAATTCACCCCTCCACTTT
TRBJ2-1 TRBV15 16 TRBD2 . CATSRDSTGGRNEQFF TGTGCCACCAGCAGAGATTCGACGGGAGGGAGGAATGAGCAGTTCTTC